These 30 T cell receptor beta chains were sequenced from one sample in a study of T cell responses to AZD1222 COVID-19 vaccine. TCRdb's table, derived via immunoSEQ multiplex PCR, lists solely in-frame clones and lacks some. The data contain 55,000 to 60,000 clones, 85% to 90% of them singletons. Sample: peripheral blood, taken on day 0 of MenACWY control vaccination. Receptors originate from an adult in good health.

The chain is built from TRBV7-8 and TRBJ1-2, with unresolved D. Germline-derived CDR1 and CDR2 are SGHVS and FQNEAQ. The CDR3 covers 14 residues. With 6 bases removed from V and 2 bases from J, the gap between germline ends came to 13 bases. The CDR3 coding sequence is TGTGCCAGCAGTTATATGGCCGGGAACTATGGCTACACCTTC. Its translation is CASSYMAGNYGYTF.

The chain has TRBV24-1 and TRBJ1-5; the match to TRBD1 covers 9 bases. This CDR3 has 14 residues. The V gene end was trimmed by 5 bases and the J gene end by 5 bases; junction bases not matched to a gene: 3. Germline CDR1 and CDR2: KGHDR and SFDVKD. The chain's CDR3 is CATSAGQGHQPQHF. The CDR3 DNA sequence: TGTGCCACCAGTGCGGGACAGGGCCATCAGCCCCAGCATTTT.

The chain combines TRBV6-2 or TRBV6-3 with TRBJ1-4; weak D call: TRBD1 (5 bases). This CDR3 region has 15 residues. The germline V gene encodes CDR1 MNHEY and CDR2 SVGEGT. V was clipped by 6 bases and J by 7 bases, with 18 bases between them. CDR3: CASSPQVGVSEKLFF. The CDR3 DNA follows: TGTGCCAGCAGCCCTCAAGTGGGGGTAAGTGAAAAACTGTTTTTT.

This sequence joins TRBV7-8 and TRBJ1-1; D uncertain. This CDR3 spans 20 amino acids. The germline CDR1 and CDR2 sequences are SGHVS and FQNEAQ. Trimming removed 2 bases at V and 1 base at J, with 26 bases between. CDR3 DNA: TGTGCCAGCAGCTTATATAATCTGGCGGGGATTTTTAAGAAGAACACTGAAGCTTTCTTT. Amino acid sequence: CASSLYNLAGIFKKNTEAFF.

The chain joins TRBV5-5 to TRBJ1-1; D remains ambiguous. The CDR3 is made up of 11 amino acids. The germline gives CDR1 SGHKS, CDR2 YYEKEE (reference sequence). The V gene lost 4 bases and the J gene lost 3 bases, with 4 bases spanning the gap. CDR3 DNA sequence: TGTGCCAGCAGCCGGCACACTGAAGCTTTCTTT. Residues: CASSRHTEAFF.

V usage is TRBV5-5 and J usage is TRBJ1-5; maybe TRBD1 (6 bases). V dropped 0 bases and J dropped 5 bases, with 12 bases sitting between them. This CDR3 has 15 residues. In germline, CDR1 is SGHKS, CDR2 YYEKEE (reference sequence). CDR3 in DNA: TGTGCCAGCAGCTTGGGGACAGTGTCTCATCAGCCCCAGCATTTT. As protein: CASSLGTVSHQPQHF. Looking up the rest from reference TRBV5-5 and TRBJ1-5 gives the full variable domain: DAGVTQSPTHLIKTRGQQVTLRCSPISGHKSVSWYQQVLGQGPQFIFQYYEKEERGRGNFPDRFSARQFPNYSSELNVNALLLGDSALYLCASSLGTVSHQPQHFGDGTRLSIL.

The chain has TRBV30 and TRBJ1-3, with TRBD1 identical over 7 bases. Trimming cost V 2 bases and J 3 bases; bases outside gene matches: 4. This CDR3 comprises 14 residues. Germline CDR1 GTSNPN, CDR2 SVGIG (reference sequence). The CDR3 DNA sequence: TGTGCCTGGAGTACAGGGGCTGGTGGAAACACCATATATTTT. Translating it yields CAWSTGAGGNTIYF.

CDR3 sequence reads: CASSLAGLLFREQYF. CDR3 DNA: TGTGCCAGCAGCTTGGCGGGACTCCTCTTTCGGGAGCAGTACTTC. This sequence joins TRBV5-6 and TRBJ2-7; D might be TRBD2 (6 bases). V gave up 0 bases and J gave up 7 bases, with 17 bases separating them. There are 15 residues in the CDR3. Germline CDR1 is SGHDT and CDR2 is YYEEEE.

This sequence joins TRBV5-5 and TRBJ1-3; tentative D call: TRBD1 (6 bases). V was pared by 2 bases and J by 2 bases, with 20 bases between. This CDR3 spans 18 amino acids. Germline loops: CDR1 SGHKS, CDR2 YYEKEE (reference sequence). This CDR3 reads CASSFIQGINFTGNTIYF. For the CDR3, the DNA is TGTGCCAGCAGCTTTATACAGGGTATAAACTTCACTGGAAACACCATATATTTT.

This clone was counted a few times. This chain joins TRBV6-5 and TRBJ2-2; D is undetermined. In germline, CDR1 is MNHEY, CDR2 SVGAGI. CDR3 length equals 12 residues. Trimming shortened V by 0 bases and J by 8 bases, and 4 bases separated the two germline ends. Here the CDR3 DNA reads TGTGCCAGCAGTTACTCAAGGGGGGAGCTGTTTTTT. Translating it yields CASSYSRGELFF.

V usage is TRBV30 and J usage is TRBJ1-1, with no clear D. The germline V gene has CDR1 GTSNPN and CDR2 SVGIG (reference sequence). This CDR3 is built from 14 residues. V was trimmed by 4 bases and J by 1 base, leaving 13 bases between them. The CDR3 here is CAWTPRSPNTEAFF. The CDR3 region has the DNA TGTGCCTGGACTCCCCGGTCCCCGAACACTGAAGCTTTCTTT.

This clone appeared once. This chain links TRBV27 with TRBJ2-7; 8 bases match TRBD1. Germline loops: CDR1 MNHEY, CDR2 SMNVEV (reference sequence). CDR3 length equals 17 residues. With V trimmed by 5 bases and J by 3 bases, 15 bases remained unmatched. The CDR3 bases are TGTGCCAGCAGTGCTCTAATTTCCGGGACAGGATTCTACGAGCAGTACTTC. It yields the protein CASSALISGTGFYEQYF.

This clone was counted between two and nine times. V usage is TRBV10-3 and J usage is TRBJ2-7; D is undetermined. Trimming stripped 2 bases from V and 6 bases from J, with 8 bases between. This CDR3 has 12 residues. Germline CDR1 and CDR2: ENHRY and SYGVKD. CDR3 DNA: TGTGCCATCAGTGAGGGAGATGGCGAGCAGTACTTC. This codes for CAISEGDGEQYF.

The chain recombines TRBV6-1 with TRBJ2-7; TRBD2 matches 8 bases. There are 15 residues in the CDR3. The trim removed 2 bases at V and 4 bases at J, leaving 7 bases unmatched. Germline CDR1 is MNHNS and CDR2 is SASEGT. The CDR3 bases are TGTGCCAGCAGTGAACAGCGGGAGCGGGTGTACGAGCAGTACTTC. Protein product: CASSEQRERVYEQYF.

The rearrangement uses TRBV19 and TRBJ2-7; 11 bases agree with TRBD2. Unmatched junction bases numbered 2, after V lost 7 bases and J lost 3 bases. The CDR3 length is 13 residues. Germline CDR1 and CDR2: LNHDA and SQIVND (reference sequence). CDR3: CASTGTSGYEQYF. In DNA form, the CDR3 reads TGTGCCAGTACAGGGACTAGCGGCTACGAGCAGTACTTC.

CDR3 residues: CASSSTTGTNGELFF. The CDR3 region has the DNA TGTGCCAGCAGCTCAACGACAGGGACTAACGGGGAGCTGTTTTTT. The chain employs TRBV7-2 and TRBJ2-2; tentatively, D is TRBD1 or TRBD2 (7 bases each). Germline V gene lookup returns CDR1 SGHTA and CDR2 FQGNSA. The V and J ends lost 4 bases and 7 bases respectively, with 16 bases between them. The CDR3 extends over 15 amino acids.

The chain links TRBV11-1 to TRBJ2-3; D gene ambiguous. Per the germline V gene, CDR1 is SGHAT and CDR2 is FQDESV (reference sequence). V was trimmed by 1 base and J by 5 bases, leaving 4 bases between them. This CDR3 is 12 amino acids long. CDR3 loop: CASSLGGDTQYF. CDR3 in DNA: TGTGCCAGCAGCTTAGGAGGAGATACGCAGTATTTT.

The rearrangement links TRBV29-1 to TRBJ1-2; possible D gene TRBD1, 5 bases. The CDR3 runs to 14 residues. Germline CDR1 SQVTM, CDR2 ANQGSEA. V was pared by 4 bases and J by 0 bases, with 12 bases between. CDR3 coding DNA: TGCAGCGTTGTTCCCAGGGCAGCTAACTATGGCTACACCTTC. This gives the protein CSVVPRAANYGYTF.

V gene TRBV9 combines with J gene TRBJ2-3; 7 bases map to TRBD2. V shed 1 base and J 2 bases; nucleotides not matched to a gene: 7. CDR1 SGDLS and CDR2 YYNGEE come from the germline V gene. There are 16 residues in the CDR3. The CDR3 reads CASSVSAGVLTDTQYF. For the CDR3, the DNA is TGTGCCAGCAGCGTATCGGCGGGAGTCCTCACAGATACGCAGTATTTT.

V gene TRBV7-9 combines with J gene TRBJ2-1, with 12 bases that match TRBD2. Germline CDR1 reads SEHNR; CDR2 reads FQNEAQ (reference sequence). The CDR3 covers 15 residues. J lost 9 bases, V lost 6 bases, and 9 bases had no gene match. This chain's CDR3 is CASSTTGLAGSEQFF. CDR3 DNA: TGTGCCAGCAGTACCACTGGACTAGCGGGGTCTGAGCAGTTCTTC.

The gene calls are TRBV29-1 and TRBJ2-7, with 7 nucleotides matching TRBD2. Per germline, CDR1 SQVTM and CDR2 ANQGSEA. V dropped 5 bases and J dropped 3; count of bases not matched to a gene: 13. CDR3 length equals 15 residues. The DNA of the CDR3 is TGCAGCGTTAGAACCGGGGCGGGAGCGGACTACGAGCAGTACTTC. It yields the protein CSVRTGAGADYEQYF.

The gene calls are TRBV27 and TRBJ2-3, with 9 bases aligning to TRBD2. V lost 5 bases, J lost 6 bases, and 9 bases stayed unmatched. This CDR3 contains 15 residues. In germline, CDR1 is MNHEY, CDR2 SMNVEV (reference sequence). The CDR3 reads CASSRSSGSSDTQYF. The CDR3 coding sequence is TGTGCCAGCAGTCGAAGTAGCGGGAGCTCTGATACGCAGTATTTT.

The chain employs TRBV6-5 and TRBJ2-4; D is unresolved. The V and J ends lost 0 bases and 6 bases respectively, with 9 bases between them. The germline V gene has CDR1 MNHEY and CDR2 SVGAGI. The CDR3 loop spans 14 amino acids. The CDR3 DNA reads TGTGCCAGCAGTTACTCTACATCCTCAAACATTCAGTACTTC. This codes for CASSYSTSSNIQYF.

The table lists this clone with a count of one. This sequence joins TRBV18 and TRBJ2-2, with a weak D call TRBD1 (6 bases). The germline gives CDR1 KGHSH, CDR2 LQKENI. Trimming shortened V by 1 base and J by 3 bases, and 12 bases separated the two germline ends. The CDR3 extends over 16 amino acids. CDR3 coding DNA: TGTGCCAGCTCACCACGGGGGCTGCGGGACACCGGGGAGCTGTTTTTT. This codes for CASSPRGLRDTGELFF. Complete variable domain (other parts from reference TRBV18 and TRBJ2-2): NAGVMQNPRHLVRRRGQEARLRCSPMKGHSHVYWYRQLPEEGLKFMVYLQKENIIDESGMPKERFSAEFPKEGPSILRIQQVVRGDSAAYFCASSPRGLRDTGELFFGEGSRLTVL.

The chain carries TRBV19 and TRBJ2-3; the D gene is possibly TRBD2 (6 bases). This CDR3 has 14 amino acids. Germline CDR1 is LNHDA and CDR2 is SQIVND (reference sequence). The germline V and J ends were trimmed by 5 bases and 2 bases, with 11 bases remaining between them. The CDR3 DNA sequence: TGTGCCAGTAGTCCGGGACTCTCCACAGATACGCAGTATTTT. It translates to CASSPGLSTDTQYF.

CDR3: CASSLDRGPYGYTF. The CDR3 nucleotides read TGTGCCAGCAGCTTGGACAGGGGACCTTATGGCTACACCTTC. The rearrangement links TRBV3-1 (or the pseudogene TRBV3-2) to TRBJ1-2, with 9 bases identical to TRBD1. Germline CDR1 and CDR2: LGHDT and YNNKEL (reference sequence). The CDR3 is 14 residues long. V shed 5 bases, J shed 5 bases, and the junction held 6 bases outside the gene matches.

The chain joins TRBV7-2 to TRBJ2-3; 15 bases agree with TRBD2. The CDR3 is made up of 16 amino acids. Germline V gene sequence: CDR1 SGHTA, CDR2 FQGNSA. V gave up 5 bases and J gave up 7 bases; unmatched junction bases: 7. The CDR3 DNA sequence: TGTGCCAGCAGCATGGGACTAGCGGGAGGAACGAATACGCAGTATTTT. Translation gives CASSMGLAGGTNTQYF. The variable domain in full, with the rest retrieved from reference TRBV7-2 and TRBJ2-3, is GAGVSQSPSNKVTEKGKDVELRCDPISGHTALYWYRQSLGQGLEFLIYFQGNSAPDKSGLPSDRFSAERTGGSVSTLTIQRTQQEDSAVYLCASSMGLAGGTNTQYFGPGTRLTVL.

About this clone: At one end, the junction sequence differs from germline, possibly due to a read error. The rearrangement joins TRBV2 to TRBJ2-1, with D possibly being TRBD1 or TRBD2 (6 bases each). Looked up from germline, CDR1 is SNHLY and CDR2 is FYNNEI. The CDR3 has 17 residues. CDR3 sequence: CASREEGGVASYNEQFF. The CDR3, as DNA: TGTGCCAGCAGGGAAGAGGGGGGAGTTGCATCCTACAATGAGCAGTTCTTC.

The chain recombines TRBV2 with TRBJ1-2; D gene unclear. V dropped 3 bases and J dropped 6 bases, with 17 bases sitting between them. The CDR3 contains 15 residues. Germline V CDR1 and CDR2: SNHLY, FYNNEI. The CDR3 is CASSDAGLDGDGYTF. The CDR3 DNA reads as TGTGCCAGCAGTGATGCCGGTCTCGACGGCGATGGCTACACCTTC.

The rearrangement links TRBV29-1 to TRBJ1-5, with D uncertain. CDR1 is SQVTM and CDR2 is ANQGSEA in the germline V gene. V was clipped by 4 bases and J by 4 bases, with 8 bases between them. CDR3 length: 12 amino acids. This CDR3 is CSVGEGNQPQHF. The CDR3, as DNA: TGCAGCGTTGGGGAGGGAAATCAGCCCCAGCATTTT.